These T cell receptor beta chains were read from a single sample in a study of blood T cell repertoires in COVID-19. Generated by immunoSEQ multiplex PCR, the TCRdb table keeps only in-frame clones and is missing some. The sample contains approximately 6,600 clones, over 75% of which appear only once. The sequencing sample was made of peripheral blood. These receptors all stem from an older man with active COVID-19. Each CDR3 is given with its conserved first and last residue. The order of the fields is J gene, V gene, CDR3 protein.

TRBJ2-1,TRBV9,CASSVVSSGSNEQFF
TRBJ2-1,TRBV27,CASSLRGQSRSYNEQFF
TRBJ2-1,TRBV4-1,CASSQDRRLAGGPLNEQFF
TRBJ2-1,TRBV27,CASSPRVRLRGSYNEQFF
TRBJ2-5,TRBV28,CATIPAGQVQETQYF
TRBJ2-3,TRBV10-2,CASSESPTSTDTQYF
TRBJ1-2,TRBV28,CASRYRAANYGYTF
TRBJ2-7,TRBV28,CASSFGGNSYEQYF
TRBJ2-1,TRBV7-8,CASSEKEGLAVNNEQFF
TRBJ1-2,TRBV6-5,CASRRGRNYGYTF
TRBJ2-2,TRBV11-2,CASSWGLANTGELFF
TRBJ2-7,TRBV4-1,CASSQDRQGLYEQYF
TRBJ2-3,TRBV19,CASSPSGNDGTDTQYF
TRBJ1-4,TRBV29-1,CSVGGGTGNEKLFF
TRBJ1-1,TRBV27,CASSKTGSAEAFF
TRBJ1-2,TRBV29-1,CSVEDRGLYGYTF
TRBJ1-2,TRBV4-1,CASSPGQGINYGYTF
TRBJ2-2,TRBV5-1,CASSLQTGELFF
TRBJ2-2,TRBV6-6,CASRLTASGGTGELFF
TRBJ2-7,TRBV7-2,CASSLLVTDYSYEQYF
TRBJ2-7,TRBV7-8,CASSHETLPYEQYF
TRBJ1-1,TRBV19,CASIRTVAVNTEAFF
TRBJ2-1,TRBV2,CASGLAGLNEQFF
TRBJ2-5,TRBV27,CASSSLKRTGEGETQYF
TRBJ1-5,TRBV19,CASSRRGDQPQHF
TRBJ2-7,TRBV5-4,CASSPSPTASYEQYF
TRBJ1-5,TRBV27,CASRSGTGFGNQPQHF
TRBJ1-5,TRBV6-1,CASSEAQNQPQHF
TRBJ1-1,TRBV6-2/TRBV6-3,CASSYTRQGLDTEAFF
TRBJ2-3,TRBV7-3,CASSLTLRGSTDTQYF
TRBJ2-7,TRBV7-2,CASRKRAGGSYEQHF
TRBJ2-1,TRBV28,CASSLSGRPTNEQFF
TRBJ2-3,TRBV28,CASSPPLSTDTQYF
TRBJ1-4,TRBV28,CASSLPGQWGEKLFF
TRBJ2-2,TRBV25-1,CASRAIAAGELFF
TRBJ2-3,TRBV3-1/TRBV3-2,CASSLRDRGSTDTQYF
TRBJ1-2,TRBV28,CASNRGGDNYGYTF
TRBJ2-1,TRBV10-3,CAISDSGRNPYNEQFF
TRBJ2-2,TRBV19,CASRPSWTGELFF
TRBJ1-5,TRBV7-8,CASSLAVNSNQPQHF
TRBJ2-1,TRBV5-4,CASSFGREGPRDEQFF
TRBJ2-7,TRBV6-1,CASSETNSGRLTGEQYF
TRBJ2-2,TRBV5-1,CASSLSGRDTGELFF
TRBJ2-7,TRBV12-5,CASVSDSSYEQYF
TRBJ2-3,TRBV7-8,CASSLLPSGSQGDTQYF
TRBJ2-7,TRBV6-5,CASSYGRVYEQYF
TRBJ2-5,TRBV5-4,CASSLAGSAGETQYF
TRBJ1-1,TRBV15,CATSRGESTEAFF
TRBJ1-3,TRBV6-1,CASSGLPGQGLNTIYF
TRBJ2-1,TRBV19,CASSISTSGRAYEQFF